This T cell receptor beta chain originates from a study of cytomegalovirus exposure and HLA in healthy donors. Study-wide context: HLA-typed donors were the source of about 90 million unique TCRs held in an early data release.

Findings and caveats of the study: Solely CMV serostatus was available to characterize immune exposure. Generally TCR sequences proved uncommon, though certain public TCRs appeared in numerous donors.

A note on this clone: What it binds is unknown.

Researchers ran the PCR with 60 Vbeta and 13 Jbeta primers. This table comes from immunoSEQ multiplex PCR, and its TCRdb copy is limited to in-frame clones, with some not included. Of about 120,000 clones listed, under 85% are singletons. V shed 3 bases, J shed 4 bases, and the junction held 5 bases outside the gene matches. The CDR3 consists of 14 residues. CDR1 and CDR2 from the germline V gene are SGHTA and FQGNSA. The V gene is TRBV7-2, the J gene TRBJ2-7; 8 nucleotides match TRBD1. The source material was PBMCs. The sequence was collected from a woman younger than 35 in good health and CMV-seronegative. The CDR3 loop reads CASSFRTGFYEQYF. For the CDR3, the DNA is TGTGCCAGCAGCTTTCGGACAGGGTTTTACGAGCAGTACTTC.